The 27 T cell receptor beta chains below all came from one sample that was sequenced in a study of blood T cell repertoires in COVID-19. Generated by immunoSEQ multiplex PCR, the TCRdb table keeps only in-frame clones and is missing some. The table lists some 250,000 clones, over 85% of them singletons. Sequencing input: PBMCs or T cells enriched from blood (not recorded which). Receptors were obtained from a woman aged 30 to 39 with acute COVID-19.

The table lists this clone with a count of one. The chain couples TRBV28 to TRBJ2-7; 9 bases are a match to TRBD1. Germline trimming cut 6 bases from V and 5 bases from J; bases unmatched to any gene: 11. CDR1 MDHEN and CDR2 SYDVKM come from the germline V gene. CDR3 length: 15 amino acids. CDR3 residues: CASRRADRGTHEQYF. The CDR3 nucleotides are TGTGCCAGCAGAAGGGCGGACAGGGGTACCCACGAGCAGTACTTC.

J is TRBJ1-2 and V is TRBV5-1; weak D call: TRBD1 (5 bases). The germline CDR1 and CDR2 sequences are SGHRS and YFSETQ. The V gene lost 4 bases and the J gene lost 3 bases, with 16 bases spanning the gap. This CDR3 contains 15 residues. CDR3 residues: CASSRGRERDYGYTF. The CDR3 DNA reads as TGCGCCAGCAGCCGGGGACGGGAGCGGGACTATGGCTACACCTTC.

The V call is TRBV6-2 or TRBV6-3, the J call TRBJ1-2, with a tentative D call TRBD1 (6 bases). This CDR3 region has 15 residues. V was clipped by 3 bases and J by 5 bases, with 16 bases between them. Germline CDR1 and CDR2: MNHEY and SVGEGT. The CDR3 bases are TGTGCCAGCAGTTATCCTGGGGGCTTGATTTATGGCTACACCTTC. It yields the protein CASSYPGGLIYGYTF.

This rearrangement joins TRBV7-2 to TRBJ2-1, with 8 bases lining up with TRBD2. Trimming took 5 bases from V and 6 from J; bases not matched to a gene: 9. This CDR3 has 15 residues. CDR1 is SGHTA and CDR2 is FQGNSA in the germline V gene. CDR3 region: CASSIPSGGTNEQFF. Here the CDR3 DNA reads TGTGCCAGCAGCATCCCCAGCGGGGGCACCAATGAGCAGTTCTTC.

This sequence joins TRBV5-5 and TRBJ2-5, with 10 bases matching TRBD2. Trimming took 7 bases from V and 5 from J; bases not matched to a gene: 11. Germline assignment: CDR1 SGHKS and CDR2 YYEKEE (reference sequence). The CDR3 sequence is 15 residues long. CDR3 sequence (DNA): TGTGCCAGCTCCGGGAGCGGGGGGGCGTGGGAGACCCAGTACTTC. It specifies CASSGSGGAWETQYF. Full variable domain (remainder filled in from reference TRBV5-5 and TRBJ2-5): DAGVTQSPTHLIKTRGQQVTLRCSPISGHKSVSWYQQVLGQGPQFIFQYYEKEERGRGNFPDRFSARQFPNYSSELNVNALLLGDSALYLCASSGSGGAWETQYFGPGTRLLVL.

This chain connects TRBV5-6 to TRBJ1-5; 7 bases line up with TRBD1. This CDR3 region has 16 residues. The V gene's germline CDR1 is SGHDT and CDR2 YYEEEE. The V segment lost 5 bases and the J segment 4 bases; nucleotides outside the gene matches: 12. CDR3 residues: CASRYGTGTDNQPQHF. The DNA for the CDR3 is TGTGCCAGCAGATATGGAACAGGGACAGATAATCAGCCCCAGCATTTT. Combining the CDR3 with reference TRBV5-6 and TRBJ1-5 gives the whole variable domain DAGVTQSPTHLIKTRGQQVTLRCSPKSGHDTVSWYQQALGQGPQFIFQYYEEEERQRGNFPDRFSGHQFPNYSSELNVNALLLGDSALYLCASRYGTGTDNQPQHFGDGTRLSIL.

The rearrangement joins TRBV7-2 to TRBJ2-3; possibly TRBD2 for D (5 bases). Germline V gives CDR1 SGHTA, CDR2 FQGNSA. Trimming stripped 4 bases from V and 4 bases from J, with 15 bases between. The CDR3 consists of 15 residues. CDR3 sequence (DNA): TGTGCCAGCAGCTCCCGTAGGGAGCTACCAGATACGCAGTATTTT. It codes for CASSSRRELPDTQYF.

CDR3 nucleotides: TGTGCCAGTACTCTAGCGGGGGGGCCGTATGAGCAGTTCTTC. This codes for CASTLAGGPYEQFF. The chain couples TRBV7-9 to TRBJ2-1; 12 nucleotides match TRBD2. The CDR3 extends over 14 amino acids. The ends lost 9 bases at V and 8 bases at J; junction bases unmatched: 8. Germline V gene lookup returns CDR1 SEHNR and CDR2 FQNEAQ (reference sequence).

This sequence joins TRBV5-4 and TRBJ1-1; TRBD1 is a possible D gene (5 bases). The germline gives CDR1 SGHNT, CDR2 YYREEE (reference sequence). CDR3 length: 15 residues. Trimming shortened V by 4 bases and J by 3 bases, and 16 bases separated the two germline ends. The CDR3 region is CASSKEGLFDTEAFF. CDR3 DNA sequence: TGTGCCAGCAGCAAGGAGGGGTTGTTTGACACTGAAGCTTTCTTT.

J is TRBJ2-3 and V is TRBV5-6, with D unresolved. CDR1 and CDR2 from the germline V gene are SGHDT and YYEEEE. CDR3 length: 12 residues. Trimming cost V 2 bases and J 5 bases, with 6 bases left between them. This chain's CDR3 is CASSFPGDTQYF. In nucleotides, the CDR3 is TGTGCCAGCAGCTTTCCAGGAGATACGCAGTATTTT.

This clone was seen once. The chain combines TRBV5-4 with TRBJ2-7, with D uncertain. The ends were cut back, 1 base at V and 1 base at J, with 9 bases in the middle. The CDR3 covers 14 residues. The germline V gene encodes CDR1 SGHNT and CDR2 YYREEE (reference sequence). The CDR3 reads CASSLSPDSYEQYF. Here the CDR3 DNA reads TGTGCCAGCAGCTTGAGTCCAGATTCCTACGAGCAGTACTTC. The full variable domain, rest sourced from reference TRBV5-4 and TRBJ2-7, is ETGVTQSPTHLIKTRGQQVTLRCSSQSGHNTVSWYQQALGQGPQFIFQYYREEENGRGNFPPRFSGLQFPNYSSELNVNALELDDSALYLCASSLSPDSYEQYFGPGTRLTVT.

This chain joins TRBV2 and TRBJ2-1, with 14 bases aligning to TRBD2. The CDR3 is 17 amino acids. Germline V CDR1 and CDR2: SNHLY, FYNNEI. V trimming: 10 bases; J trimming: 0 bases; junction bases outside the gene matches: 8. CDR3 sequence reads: CATTGTSGGLSYNEQFF. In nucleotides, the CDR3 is TGTGCCACCACCGGGACTAGCGGGGGCCTCTCCTACAATGAGCAGTTCTTC.

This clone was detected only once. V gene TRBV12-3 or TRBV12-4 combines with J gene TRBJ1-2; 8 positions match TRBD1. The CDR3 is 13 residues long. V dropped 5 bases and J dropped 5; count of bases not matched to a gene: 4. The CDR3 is CASSAGTGYGYTF. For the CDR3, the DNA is TGTGCCAGCAGTGCCGGGACAGGATATGGCTACACCTTC.

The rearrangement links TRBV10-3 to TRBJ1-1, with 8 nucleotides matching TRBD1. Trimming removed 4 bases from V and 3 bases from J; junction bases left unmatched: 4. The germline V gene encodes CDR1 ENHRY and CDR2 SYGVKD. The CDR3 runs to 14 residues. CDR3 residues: CAISVDRGHTEAFF. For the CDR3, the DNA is TGTGCCATCAGTGTAGACAGGGGACACACTGAAGCTTTCTTT.

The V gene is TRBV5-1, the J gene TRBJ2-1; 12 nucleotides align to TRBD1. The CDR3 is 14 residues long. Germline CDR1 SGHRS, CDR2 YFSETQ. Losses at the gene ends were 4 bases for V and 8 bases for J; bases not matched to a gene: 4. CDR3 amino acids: CASSRDRGQDEQFF. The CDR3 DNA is TGCGCCAGCAGCCGGGACAGGGGGCAAGATGAGCAGTTCTTC.

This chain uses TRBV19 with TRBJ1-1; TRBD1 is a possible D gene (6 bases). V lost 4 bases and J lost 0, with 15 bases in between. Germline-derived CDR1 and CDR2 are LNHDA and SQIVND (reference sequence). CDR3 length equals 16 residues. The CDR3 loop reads CASSKGQWGLNTEAFF. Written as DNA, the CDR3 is TGTGCCAGTAGTAAAGGACAGTGGGGCCTGAACACTGAAGCTTTCTTT.

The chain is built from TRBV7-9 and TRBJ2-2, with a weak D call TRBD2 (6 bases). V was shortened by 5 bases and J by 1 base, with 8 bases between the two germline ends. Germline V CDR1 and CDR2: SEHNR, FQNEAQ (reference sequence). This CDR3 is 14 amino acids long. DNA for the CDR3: TGTGCCAGCAGCCGGCGGGAGAACACCGGGGAGCTGTTTTTT. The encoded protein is CASSRRENTGELFF.

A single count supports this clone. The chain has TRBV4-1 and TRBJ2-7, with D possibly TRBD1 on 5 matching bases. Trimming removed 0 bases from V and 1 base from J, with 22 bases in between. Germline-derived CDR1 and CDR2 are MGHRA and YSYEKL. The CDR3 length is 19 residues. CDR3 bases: TGCGCCAGCAGCCAAGATACGAGGCCACGAGGTCAGGGTTCCTACGAGCAGTACTTC. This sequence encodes CASSQDTRPRGQGSYEQYF.

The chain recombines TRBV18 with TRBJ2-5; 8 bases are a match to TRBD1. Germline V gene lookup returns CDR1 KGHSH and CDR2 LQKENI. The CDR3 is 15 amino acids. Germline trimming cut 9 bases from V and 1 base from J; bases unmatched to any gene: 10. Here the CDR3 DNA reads TGTGCCAGTTCCGAATGGACAGGGTTCCAAGAGACCCAGTACTTC. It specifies CASSEWTGFQETQYF.

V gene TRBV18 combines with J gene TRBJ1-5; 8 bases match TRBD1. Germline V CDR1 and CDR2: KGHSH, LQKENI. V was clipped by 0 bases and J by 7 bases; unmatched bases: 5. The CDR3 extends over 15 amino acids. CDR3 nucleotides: TGTGCCAGCTCACCACCGACAGGGGCGAACCAGCCCCAGCATTTT. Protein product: CASSPPTGANQPQHF.

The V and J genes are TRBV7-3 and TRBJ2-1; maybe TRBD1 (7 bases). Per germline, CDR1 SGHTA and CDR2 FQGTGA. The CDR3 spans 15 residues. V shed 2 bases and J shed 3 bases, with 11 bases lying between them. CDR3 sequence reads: CASSLLQGGYNEQFF. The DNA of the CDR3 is TGTGCCAGCAGCTTACTCCAGGGGGGCTACAATGAGCAGTTCTTC.

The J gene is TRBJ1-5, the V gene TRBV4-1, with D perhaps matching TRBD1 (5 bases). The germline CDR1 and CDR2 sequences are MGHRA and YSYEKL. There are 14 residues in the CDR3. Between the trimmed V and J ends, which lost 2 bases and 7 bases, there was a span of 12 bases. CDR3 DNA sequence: TGCGCCAGCAGCCAACCGGTCGGGGGACAGCCCCAGCATTTT. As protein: CASSQPVGGQPQHF.

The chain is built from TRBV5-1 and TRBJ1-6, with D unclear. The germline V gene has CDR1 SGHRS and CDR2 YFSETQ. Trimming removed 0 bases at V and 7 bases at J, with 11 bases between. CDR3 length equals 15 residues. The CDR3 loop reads CASSLVRDGNSPLHF. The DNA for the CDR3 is TGCGCCAGCAGCTTGGTCCGAGACGGGAATTCACCCCTCCACTTT.

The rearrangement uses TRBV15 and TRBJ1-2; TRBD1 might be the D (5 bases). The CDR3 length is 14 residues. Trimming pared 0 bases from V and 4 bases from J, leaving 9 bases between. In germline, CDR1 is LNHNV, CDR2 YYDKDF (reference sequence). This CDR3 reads CATSRDEQGYGYTF. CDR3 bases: TGTGCCACCAGCAGAGACGAGCAGGGCTATGGCTACACCTTC. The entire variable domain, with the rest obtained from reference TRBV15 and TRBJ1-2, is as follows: DAMVIQNPRYQVTQFGKPVTLSCSQTLNHNVMYWYQQKSSQAPKLLFHYYDKDFNNEADTPDNFQSRRPNTSFCFLDIRSPGLGDTAMYLCATSRDEQGYGYTFGSGTRLTVV.

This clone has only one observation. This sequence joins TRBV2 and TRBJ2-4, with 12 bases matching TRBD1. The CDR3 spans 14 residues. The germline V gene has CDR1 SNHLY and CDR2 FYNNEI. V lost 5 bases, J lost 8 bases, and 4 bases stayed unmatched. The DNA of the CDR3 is TGTGCCAGCAGTAGGGACAGGGGGCTTGACATTCAGTACTTC. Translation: CASSRDRGLDIQYF.

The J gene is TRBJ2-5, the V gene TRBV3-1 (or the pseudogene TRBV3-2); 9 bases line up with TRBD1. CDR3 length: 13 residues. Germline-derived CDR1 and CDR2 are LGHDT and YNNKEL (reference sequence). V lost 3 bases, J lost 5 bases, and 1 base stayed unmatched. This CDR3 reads CASSHDRGETQYF. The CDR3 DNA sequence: TGTGCCAGCAGCCACGACAGGGGGGAGACCCAGTACTTC.

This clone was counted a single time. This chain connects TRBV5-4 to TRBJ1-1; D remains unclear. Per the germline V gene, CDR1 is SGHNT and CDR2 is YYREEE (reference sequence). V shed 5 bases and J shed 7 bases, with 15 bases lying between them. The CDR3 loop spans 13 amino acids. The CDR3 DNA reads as TGTGCCAGCAGTATACGAGGGTCTGGTGAAGCTTTCTTT. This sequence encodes CASSIRGSGEAFF.